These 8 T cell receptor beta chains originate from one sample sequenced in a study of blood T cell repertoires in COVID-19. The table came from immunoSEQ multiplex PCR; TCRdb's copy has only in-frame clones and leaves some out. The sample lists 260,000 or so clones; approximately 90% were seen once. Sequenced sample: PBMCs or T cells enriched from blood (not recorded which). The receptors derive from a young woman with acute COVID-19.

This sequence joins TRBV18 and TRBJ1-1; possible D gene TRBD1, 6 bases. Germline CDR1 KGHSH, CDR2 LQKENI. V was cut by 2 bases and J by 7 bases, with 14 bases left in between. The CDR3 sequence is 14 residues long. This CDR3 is CASSPSGGLLEAFF. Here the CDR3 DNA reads TGTGCCAGCTCACCATCGGGGGGCTTGCTTGAAGCTTTCTTT.

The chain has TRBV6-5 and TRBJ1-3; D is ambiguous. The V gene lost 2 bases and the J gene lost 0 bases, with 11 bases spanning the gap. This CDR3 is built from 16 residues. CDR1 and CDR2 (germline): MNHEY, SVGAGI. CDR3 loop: CASSYSAAYSGNTIYF. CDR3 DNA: TGTGCCAGCAGTTACAGCGCCGCGTACTCTGGAAACACCATATATTTT.

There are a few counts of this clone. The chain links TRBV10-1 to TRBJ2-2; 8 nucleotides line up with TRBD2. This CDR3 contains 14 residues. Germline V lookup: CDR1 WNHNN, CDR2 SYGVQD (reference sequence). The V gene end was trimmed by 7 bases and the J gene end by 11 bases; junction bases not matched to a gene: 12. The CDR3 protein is CASNSGGGGEELFF. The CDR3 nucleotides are TGCGCCAGCAACTCCGGGGGGGGCGGTGAAGAGCTGTTTTTT.

CDR3 sequence: CASSDLYRGSAGGATDTQYF. CDR3 in DNA: TGCGCCAGCAGCGACTTATACAGGGGATCAGCGGGGGGGGCTACAGATACGCAGTATTTT. The rearrangement links TRBV4-3 to TRBJ2-3; TRBD2 agrees at 10 bases. The V gene end was trimmed by 5 bases and the J gene end by 3 bases; junction bases not matched to a gene: 20. This CDR3 region has 20 residues. Germline CDR1 is LGHNA and CDR2 is YSLEER.

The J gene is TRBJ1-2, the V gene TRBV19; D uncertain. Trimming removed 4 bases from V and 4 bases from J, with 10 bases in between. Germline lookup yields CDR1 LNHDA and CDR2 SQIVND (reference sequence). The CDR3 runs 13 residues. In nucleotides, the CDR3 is TGTGCCAGTAGTAGTGAGGGATTCTATGGCTACACCTTC. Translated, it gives CASSSEGFYGYTF. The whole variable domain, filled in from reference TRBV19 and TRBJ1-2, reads DGGITQSPKYLFRKEGQNVTLSCEQNLNHDAMYWYRQDPGQGLRLIYYSQIVNDFQKGDIAEGYSVSREKKESFPLTVTSAQKNPTAFYLCASSSEGFYGYTFGSGTRLTVV.

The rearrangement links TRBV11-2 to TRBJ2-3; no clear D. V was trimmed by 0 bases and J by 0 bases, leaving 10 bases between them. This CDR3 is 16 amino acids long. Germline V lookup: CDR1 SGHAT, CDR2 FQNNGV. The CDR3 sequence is CASSLDIAGSTDTQYF. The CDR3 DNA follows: TGTGCCAGCAGCTTAGATATAGCTGGAAGCACAGATACGCAGTATTTT.

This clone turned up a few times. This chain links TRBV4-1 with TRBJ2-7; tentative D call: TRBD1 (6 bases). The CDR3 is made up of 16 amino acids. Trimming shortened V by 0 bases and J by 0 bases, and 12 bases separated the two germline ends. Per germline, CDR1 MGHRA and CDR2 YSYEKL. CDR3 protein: CASSQDSGALSYEQYF. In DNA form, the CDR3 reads TGCGCCAGCAGCCAAGATTCAGGGGCCCTCTCCTACGAGCAGTACTTC.

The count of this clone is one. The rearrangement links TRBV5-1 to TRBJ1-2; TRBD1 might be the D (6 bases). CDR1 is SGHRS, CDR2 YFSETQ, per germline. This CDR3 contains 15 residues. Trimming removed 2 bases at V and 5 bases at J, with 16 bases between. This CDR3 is CASSLPTGGRYGYTF. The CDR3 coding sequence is TGCGCCAGCAGCTTACCGACAGGCGGTCGATATGGCTACACCTTC.